Below are 3 T cell receptor beta chains sequenced from a single sample in a study of cytomegalovirus exposure and HLA in healthy donors (dated by TCRdb to 2016 to 2017). The library was generated by the immunoSEQ multiplex PCR assay. The multiplex PCR relied on a mix of 60 forward primers for TCR Vbeta segments and 13 reverse primers for TCR Jbeta segments. TCRdb re-hosts the immuneACCESS table, in-frame sequences only. Its copies lack some clones; in the studies checked, an unresolved V gene accounts for under half of them, and the cause for the rest is not known. The sample yields more than 80,000 clones; 55% to 65% were counted once. The leading ten clones occupy 15% of the sample. Sample: PBMCs. Source of these receptors: a woman aged 35 to 49 in good health and CMV-seropositive.

This chain connects TRBV14 to TRBJ2-1; D remains ambiguous. CDR1 and CDR2 (germline): SGHDN, FVKESK. Between the trimmed V and J ends, which lost 0 bases and 7 bases, there was a span of 7 bases. The CDR3 totals 13 residues. For the CDR3, the DNA is TGTGCCAGCAGCCAAGAAGAGAGAAATGAGCAGTTCTTC. Its protein product is CASSQEERNEQFF.

About this clone: One end of the junction is discordant with germline, which a read error may explain. The chain links TRBV6-5 to TRBJ1-2, with 10 bases identical to TRBD1. Germline V gene lookup returns CDR1 MNHEY and CDR2 SVGAGI. The CDR3 covers 12 residues. The CDR3 nucleotides read TGTGCCAGCAGTGGAGGGACAGGGGATTACATCTTC. It is translated as CASSGGTGDYIF.

The rearrangement uses TRBV18 and TRBJ1-5; D remains unclear. This CDR3 comprises 13 residues. The germline CDR1 and CDR2 sequences are KGHSH and LQKENI. V was shortened by 3 bases and J by 4 bases, with 7 bases between the two germline ends. The CDR3 DNA is TGTGCCAGCTCACCGTCCGGGAATCAGCCCCAGCATTTT. Amino acid sequence: CASSPSGNQPQHF.